Here is one T cell receptor beta chain with its context. The antigen remains unidentified. The data are from a study of cytomegalovirus exposure and HLA in healthy donors. The wider study: Early released data had tens of millions of unique TCRs, all coming from HLA-typed donors. Genotyping of 400 or so donors showed that about 79% belonged to the Caucasian-associated ancestry cluster. General observations from the study: Analysis performed later found 16,951 TCR beta sequences associated with HLA alleles at 0.05 false discovery rate.

The ends were cut back, 4 bases at V and 3 bases at J, with 16 bases in the middle. The V gene's germline CDR1 is GTSNPN and CDR2 SVGIG (reference sequence). The CDR3 covers 15 residues. In the PCR, 60 Vbeta and 13 Jbeta primers were used. TCRdb's copy holds only in-frame clones and misses some; the assay was immunoSEQ multiplex PCR. The sample contains around 230,000 clones, roughly 84% of which appear only once. The clonotype was recovered from a girl aged 2-10 years in good health and CMV-seronegative. The specimen was PBMCs. The J gene is TRBJ1-5, the V gene TRBV30; D remains ambiguous. DNA for the CDR3: TGTGCCTGGATTTTGGTTTGCAGGAACAATCAGCCCCAGCATTTT. Translated, it gives CAWILVCRNNQPQHF.